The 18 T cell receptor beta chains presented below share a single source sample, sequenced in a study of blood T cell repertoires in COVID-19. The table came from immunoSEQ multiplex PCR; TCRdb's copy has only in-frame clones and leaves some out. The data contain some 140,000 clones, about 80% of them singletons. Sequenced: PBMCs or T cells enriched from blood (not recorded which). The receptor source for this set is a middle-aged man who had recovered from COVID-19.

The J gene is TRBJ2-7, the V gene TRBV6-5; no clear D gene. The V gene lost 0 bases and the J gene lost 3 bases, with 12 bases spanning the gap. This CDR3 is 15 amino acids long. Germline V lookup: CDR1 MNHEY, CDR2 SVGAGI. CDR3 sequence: CASSYSSDNIYEQYF. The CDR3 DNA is TGTGCCAGCAGTTACTCGTCAGATAATATCTACGAGCAGTACTTC.

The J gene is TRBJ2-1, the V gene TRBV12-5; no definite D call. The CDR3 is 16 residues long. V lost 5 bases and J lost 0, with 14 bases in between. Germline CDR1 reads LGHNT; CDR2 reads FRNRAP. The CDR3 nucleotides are TGTGCTAGTGGTCCTCGAAGTAGAAGCTCCTACAATGAGCAGTTCTTC. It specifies CASGPRSRSSYNEQFF.

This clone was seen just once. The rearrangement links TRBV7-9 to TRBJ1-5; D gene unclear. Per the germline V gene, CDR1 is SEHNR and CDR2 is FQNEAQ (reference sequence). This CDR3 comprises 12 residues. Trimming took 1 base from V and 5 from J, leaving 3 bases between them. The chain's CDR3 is CASSLVDQPQHF. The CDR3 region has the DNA TGTGCCAGCAGCTTAGTAGATCAGCCCCAGCATTTT.

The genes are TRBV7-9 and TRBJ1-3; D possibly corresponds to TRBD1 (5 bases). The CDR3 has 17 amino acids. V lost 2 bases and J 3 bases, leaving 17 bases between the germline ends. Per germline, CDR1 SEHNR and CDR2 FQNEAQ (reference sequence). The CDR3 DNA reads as TGTGCCAGCAGCTTATGGTCCCAGGGCTCTTTTGGAAACACCATATATTTT. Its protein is CASSLWSQGSFGNTIYF. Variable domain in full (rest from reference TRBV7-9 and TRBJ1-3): DTGVSQNPRHKITKRGQNVTFRCDPISEHNRLYWYRQTLGQGPEFLTYFQNEAQLEKSRLLSDRFSAERPKGSFSTLEIQRTEQGDSAMYLCASSLWSQGSFGNTIYFGEGSWLTVV.

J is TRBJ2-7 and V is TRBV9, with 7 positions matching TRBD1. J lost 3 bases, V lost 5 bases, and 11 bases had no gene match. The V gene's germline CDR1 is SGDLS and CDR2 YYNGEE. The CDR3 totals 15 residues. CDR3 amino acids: CASSRTGARLYEQYF. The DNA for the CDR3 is TGTGCCAGCAGTCGCACAGGGGCCCGTCTCTACGAGCAGTACTTC.

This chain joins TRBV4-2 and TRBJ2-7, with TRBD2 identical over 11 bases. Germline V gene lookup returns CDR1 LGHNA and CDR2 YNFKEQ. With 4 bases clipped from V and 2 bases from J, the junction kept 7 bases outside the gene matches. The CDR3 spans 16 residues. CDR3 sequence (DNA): TGTGCCAGCAGCCGTACTCTAGCGGGGGGAACCTACGAGCAGTACTTC. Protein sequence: CASSRTLAGGTYEQYF.

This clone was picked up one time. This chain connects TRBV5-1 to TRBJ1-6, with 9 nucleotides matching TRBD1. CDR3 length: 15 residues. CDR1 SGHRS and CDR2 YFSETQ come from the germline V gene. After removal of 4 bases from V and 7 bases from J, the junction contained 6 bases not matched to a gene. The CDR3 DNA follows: TGCGCCAGCAGCCCCGGGACAGGGCAGAATTCACCCCTCCACTTT. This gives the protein CASSPGTGQNSPLHF.

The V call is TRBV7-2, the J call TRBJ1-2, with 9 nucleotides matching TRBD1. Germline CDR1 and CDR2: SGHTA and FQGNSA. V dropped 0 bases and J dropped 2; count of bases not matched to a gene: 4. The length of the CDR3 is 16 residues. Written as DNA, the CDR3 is TGTGCCAGCAGCTTAGCTTCGGACAGGGGCAACTATGGCTACACCTTC. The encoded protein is CASSLASDRGNYGYTF.

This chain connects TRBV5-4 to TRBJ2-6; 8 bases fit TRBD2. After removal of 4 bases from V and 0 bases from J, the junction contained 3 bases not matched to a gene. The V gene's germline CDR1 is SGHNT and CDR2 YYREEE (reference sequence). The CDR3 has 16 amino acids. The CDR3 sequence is CASSGGGHSGANVLTF. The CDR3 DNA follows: TGTGCCAGCAGCGGCGGGGGGCACTCTGGGGCCAACGTCCTGACTTTC.

CDR3 in DNA: TGTGCCAGCAGCTGGACTGGGCAGGGGCTTGCAGATACGCAGTATTTT. Translation: CASSWTGQGLADTQYF. The rearrangement joins TRBV5-5 to TRBJ2-3; D is possibly TRBD1 (6 bases). Trimming took 3 bases from V and 4 from J, leaving 18 bases between them. Germline CDR1 SGHKS, CDR2 YYEKEE (reference sequence). The CDR3 has 16 residues. The full variable domain, in which reference TRBV5-5 and TRBJ2-3 provide the parts outside the CDR3, is DAGVTQSPTHLIKTRGQQVTLRCSPISGHKSVSWYQQVLGQGPQFIFQYYEKEERGRGNFPDRFSARQFPNYSSELNVNALLLGDSALYLCASSWTGQGLADTQYFGPGTRLTVL.

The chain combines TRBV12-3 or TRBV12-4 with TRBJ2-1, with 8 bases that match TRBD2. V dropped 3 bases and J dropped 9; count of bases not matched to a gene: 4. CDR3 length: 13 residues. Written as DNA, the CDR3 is TGTGCCAGCAGTTTTAGACTAGCGAGTGAGCAGTTCTTC. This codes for CASSFRLASEQFF.

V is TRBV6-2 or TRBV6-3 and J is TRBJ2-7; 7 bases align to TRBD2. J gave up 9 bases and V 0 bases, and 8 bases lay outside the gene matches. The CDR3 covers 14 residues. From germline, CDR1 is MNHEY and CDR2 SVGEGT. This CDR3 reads CASSYSMGGGWQYF. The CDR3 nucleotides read TGTGCCAGCAGTTACTCGATGGGCGGGGGATGGCAGTACTTC.

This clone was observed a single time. DNA of the CDR3: TGTGCCAGCAGCTCAGGGACAAAAAACACCGGGGAGCTGTTTTTT. Encoded protein: CASSSGTKNTGELFF. J is TRBJ2-2 and V is TRBV7-9; TRBD1 might be the D (6 bases). This CDR3 has 15 amino acids. V dropped 4 bases and J dropped 2 bases, with 11 bases sitting between them. Germline V gene data show CDR1 as SEHNR and CDR2 as FQNEAQ (reference sequence).

The CDR3 DNA reads TGTGCCAGCAGCGTAGACATTACGAACACTGAAGCTTTCTTT. It is translated as CASSVDITNTEAFF. The chain carries TRBV9 and TRBJ1-1; D is uncertain. Germline CDR1 reads SGDLS; CDR2 reads YYNGEE. The V end lost 0 bases, the J end lost 1 base, and 7 bases lay between the germline ends. CDR3 length equals 14 residues.

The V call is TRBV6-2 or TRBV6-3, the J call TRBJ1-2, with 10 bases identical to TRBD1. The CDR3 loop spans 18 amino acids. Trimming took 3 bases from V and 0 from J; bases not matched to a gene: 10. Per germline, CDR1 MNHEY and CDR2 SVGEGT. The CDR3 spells CASSYRSGTGETNYGYTF. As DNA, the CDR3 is TGTGCCAGCAGTTATCGTTCCGGGACAGGGGAAACTAACTATGGCTACACCTTC.

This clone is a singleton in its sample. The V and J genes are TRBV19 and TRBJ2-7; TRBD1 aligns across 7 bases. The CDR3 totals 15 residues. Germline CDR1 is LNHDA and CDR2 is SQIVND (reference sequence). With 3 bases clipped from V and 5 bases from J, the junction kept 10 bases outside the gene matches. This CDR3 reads CASSMGRDRGHEQYF. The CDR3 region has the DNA TGTGCCAGTAGTATGGGTCGGGACAGAGGCCACGAGCAGTACTTC.

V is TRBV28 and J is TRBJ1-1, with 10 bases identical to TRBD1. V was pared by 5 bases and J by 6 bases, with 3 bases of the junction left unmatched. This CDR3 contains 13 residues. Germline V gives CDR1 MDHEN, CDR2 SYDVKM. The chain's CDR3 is CASSPGQGPEAFF. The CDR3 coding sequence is TGTGCCAGCAGTCCGGGACAGGGGCCTGAAGCTTTCTTT.

Written as DNA, the CDR3 is TGTGCCAGCAGTTATCAGGTCTCCTACGAGCAGTACTTC. As protein: CASSYQVSYEQYF. The chain couples TRBV12-3 or TRBV12-4 to TRBJ2-7; D call uncertain. This CDR3 has 13 residues. With 4 bases removed from V and 0 bases from J, the gap between germline ends came to 7 bases.